The clone carrying this TCR beta chain was recorded many times. Its target is unknown. TCRdb processed the reads anew with MiXCR; each CDR3 protein has one entry. This sample yields 8,000 or so distinct CDR3 sequences, of which around 47% are seen a single time; 65% to 75% belongs to the top ten. The source of the sample is a study of T cell repertoires in cytomegalovirus infection. Study background: Both a matching HLA type and CMV infection were indicated by public TCR beta signatures.

Study conclusions and caveats: Dominant in the ex vivo response were TCR beta clonotypes restricted by HLA-C and specific for CMV. CMV carriers having the relevant HLA were flagged by cumulative public TCR beta family frequency.

Germline-derived CDR1 and CDR2 are SGHVS and FQNEAQ. Trimming removed 3 bases from V and 5 bases from J; junction bases left unmatched: 8. The CDR3 sequence is 16 residues long. The rearrangement links TRBV7-8 to TRBJ2-1, with TRBD2 matching over 9 bases. The sequencing sample was made of PBMCs, sequenced either directly or after in vitro stimulation (not recorded which). This TCR derives from a human donor in good health (CMV status not recorded). Some clones in this sample may be carry-over from other donors' samples. In nucleotides, the CDR3 is TGTGCCAGCAGCTTCTACATTGCGGGGGGGGACAATGAGCAGTTCTTC. It specifies CASSFYIAGGDNEQFF.